These 6 T cell receptor beta chains were sequenced from one sample in a study of CD8 T cells in ankylosing spondylitis listed by TCRdb under 2017. Their specific antigens are unknown. Libraries were built with 5' RACE. Reads for this sample came from an Illumina HiSeq 2500. TCRdb reran the public reads through fastp at Q25 and MiXCR, keeping productive beta chains. Rows are unified per CDR3 protein, each entry keeping the most common DNA and genes. The sample table contains about 420,000 distinct CDR3 sequences; only one count was recorded for 20% to 25% of them. The ten top clones hold approximately 16% of the sample. Broader findings and caveats from the paper: A TCR beta motif made up of about eight highly homologous amino acid variants appeared to be characteristic of blood from ankylosing spondylitis patients.

The material sequenced was blood, either unsorted or a sorted T cell fraction (not recorded which). Receptor source: a male donor with ankylosing spondylitis.

This chain uses TRBV20-1 with TRBJ2-1; D not resolved. V was cut by 6 bases and J by 0 bases, with 15 bases left in between. Germline assignment: CDR1 DFQATT and CDR2 SNEGSKA (reference sequence). The length of the CDR3 is 15 residues. The CDR3 region is CSASAVGLSYNEQFF. The CDR3 nucleotides are TGCAGTGCCTCGGCGGTGGGCCTCTCCTACAATGAGCAGTTCTTC.

As concerns this clonotype: This sequence may be a read error, since a much larger clone differs from it by one base. The chain uses TRBV29-1 and TRBJ2-2, with D uncertain. The germline CDR1 and CDR2 sequences are SQVTM and ANQGSEA. There are 13 residues in the CDR3. The CDR3 region has the DNA TGCAGCGTTGGCCAGCCGAACGCCGGGGAGCTGTTTTTT. Amino acids: CSVGQPNAGELFF.

The sample holds a few counts of this clonotype. The chain links TRBV3-1 to TRBJ2-1, with D possibly matching TRBD2 (7 bases). CDR3 length: 17 amino acids. The V gene lost 1 base and the J gene lost 7 bases, with 20 bases spanning the gap. From germline, CDR1 is LGHDT and CDR2 YNNKEL (reference sequence). The CDR3 spells CASSQGVLAGAGNEQFF. As DNA, the CDR3 is TGTGCCAGCAGCCAAGGCGTCTTGGCGGGGGCCGGGAATGAGCAGTTCTTC.

This clonotype was detected only a few times. This CDR3 is CASSPRASGSVEQFF. In DNA, the CDR3 is TGTGCCAGCAGCCCCAGGGCTAGCGGGAGTGTTGAGCAGTTCTTC. The J gene is TRBJ2-1, the V gene TRBV7-6; 10 bases are shared with TRBD2. The CDR3 is made up of 15 amino acids. The ends lost 5 bases at V and 9 bases at J; junction bases unmatched: 10. Germline-derived CDR1 and CDR2 are SGHVS and FNYEAQ.

This clonotype appeared a few times. The chain combines TRBV29-1 with TRBJ2-7; tentative D call: TRBD1 (6 bases). Deletions cut 7 bases from V and 2 bases from J, with 18 bases between. The CDR3 length is 14 residues. Germline CDR1 and CDR2: SQVTM and ANQGSEA. CDR3 coding DNA: TGCAGCGCCGGCTGGGACATCTATACCTACGAGCAGTACTTC. It is translated as CSAGWDIYTYEQYF.

This clonotype was recorded at least ten times. This chain uses TRBV20-1 with TRBJ1-1; possible D gene TRBD1, 6 bases. Looked up from germline, CDR1 is DFQATT and CDR2 is SNEGSKA (reference sequence). This CDR3 comprises 13 residues. V lost 3 bases and J 4 bases, leaving 12 bases between the germline ends. The CDR3 DNA sequence: TGCAGTGCTAGTGAACAGGGTCGCACTGAAGCTTTCTTT. It encodes CSASEQGRTEAFF.